This paragraph reports one T cell receptor beta chain. This record comes from a study of blood T cell repertoires in COVID-19. Using immunoSEQ multiplex PCR, the repertoire was profiled, and TCRdb retains in-frame clones only, with some absent. Of almost 250,000 clones detected, about 82% appear once; the ten largest clones hold 5.5% to 6%. Germline CDR1 is SGHTA and CDR2 is FQGNSA. V lost 6 bases, J lost 5 bases, and 11 bases lay in between. The length of the CDR3 is 14 residues. Material: peripheral blood. The chain recombines TRBV7-2 with TRBJ1-6; D possibly corresponds to TRBD1 (5 bases). The clonotype originates from a woman aged 80 or over with COVID-19, enrolled during active disease. The chain's CDR3 is CASRETVDNSPLHF. For the CDR3, the DNA is TGTGCCAGCAGGGAGACAGTAGATAATTCACCCCTCCACTTT.